The 19 T cell receptor beta chains given below trace back to one sample, sequenced in a study of kidney transplant recipient with SARS-CoV-2 infection. TCRdb analysed the reads with MiXCR anew, one entry per CDR3 protein. Altogether 200,000 to 250,000 distinct CDR3 sequences are present, roughly 26% being singletons, with the ten largest covering around 6.8%. The sequenced sample was a blood sample, obtained at baseline and on roughly day 110 from a kidney transplant recipient. Receptors were obtained from a male patient aged 25 to 39 who had COVID-19 and was a kidney transplant recipient. Some T cells may be supplied by the graft donor.

This clonotype was picked up many times. The J gene is TRBJ2-1, the V gene TRBV28; D is ambiguous. CDR3 size: 17 residues. V was shortened by 0 bases and J by 3 bases, with 15 bases between the two germline ends. Germline V gene sequence: CDR1 MDHEN, CDR2 SYDVKM. The DNA of the CDR3 is TGTGCCAGCAGTTTATGGACCGCCCCCCCGAACTACAATGAGCAGTTCTTC. Its protein product is CASSLWTAPPNYNEQFF.

This clonotype was observed at least ten times. V and J are TRBV5-5 and TRBJ2-2, with 10 nucleotides matching TRBD2. The germline gives CDR1 SGHKS, CDR2 YYEKEE (reference sequence). The CDR3 spans 17 residues. V lost 4 bases and J lost 3; bases outside the gene matches: 9. CDR3 in amino acids: CASSLAGTSEDTGELFF. The CDR3 DNA reads TGTGCCAGCAGCCTGGCCGGGACTAGCGAGGACACCGGGGAGCTGTTTTTT.

This clonotype was counted at least ten times. J is TRBJ1-2 and V is TRBV5-6; no firm D call. V shed 7 bases and J shed 4 bases, with 23 bases lying between them. The CDR3 contains 16 residues. Germline CDR1 and CDR2: SGHDT and YYEEEE. The CDR3 reads CASLVRNSRKTYGYTF. The CDR3 DNA is TGTGCCAGCCTAGTGCGCAATAGTCGAAAGACCTATGGCTACACCTTC.

With regard to this clonotype: It may be a read error: a sequence one base away is much more abundant. The rearrangement links TRBV7-2 to TRBJ2-2; the match to TRBD1 covers 9 bases. Germline loops: CDR1 SGHTA, CDR2 FQGNSA. This CDR3 region has 13 residues. The trim removed 5 bases at V and 6 bases at J, leaving 1 base unmatched. CDR3 residues: CASSHRGPGELFF. The CDR3 DNA sequence: TGTGCCAGCAGCCACAGGGGGCCCGGGGAGCTGTTTTTT.

This clonotype was counted at least ten times. V gene TRBV18 combines with J gene TRBJ2-3, with TRBD1 matching 7 bases. The V and J ends lost 3 bases and 2 bases, in that order; junction bases with no gene match: 8. The V gene's germline CDR1 is KGHSH and CDR2 LQKENI. The CDR3 runs 16 residues. CDR3 in amino acids: CASSPPGQHHTDTQYF. The CDR3 DNA reads TGTGCCAGCTCACCCCCGGGACAGCACCACACAGATACGCAGTATTTT.

This clonotype was detected ten times or more. The genes are TRBV10-3 and TRBJ1-1; maybe TRBD1 (6 bases). V lost 6 bases and J lost 2, with 10 bases in between. The CDR3 contains 13 residues. CDR1 ENHRY and CDR2 SYGVKD come from the germline V gene. CDR3 residues: CAIRTGENTEAFF. The CDR3 nucleotides read TGTGCCATCAGGACAGGCGAAAACACTGAAGCTTTCTTT.

This clonotype occurred a few times. The chain links TRBV5-1 to TRBJ2-3; tentatively, D is TRBD1 (6 bases). V gave up 4 bases and J gave up 6 bases, with 21 bases separating them. Germline assignment: CDR1 SGHRS and CDR2 YFSETQ. The CDR3 is made up of 16 amino acids. CDR3 DNA sequence: TGCGCCAGCAGCCCCGAACACAGGGAGTTTTTCGATACGCAGTATTTT. Residues: CASSPEHREFFDTQYF.

Many counts were recorded for this clonotype. CDR3 coding DNA: TGTGCCAGCATTCGGGACAGCTACACTGAAGCTTTCTTT. It is translated as CASIRDSYTEAFF. The chain is built from TRBV6-5 and TRBJ1-1; 7 bases agree with TRBD1. The germline gives CDR1 MNHEY, CDR2 SVGAGI. This CDR3 spans 13 amino acids. Trimming took 7 bases from V and 3 from J; bases not matched to a gene: 5.

At least ten counts were recorded for this clonotype. The gene calls are TRBV19 and TRBJ2-5; D unresolved. V dropped 0 bases and J dropped 1 base, with 3 bases sitting between them. The CDR3 is 13 residues long. Germline V gene lookup returns CDR1 LNHDA and CDR2 SQIVND (reference sequence). CDR3 bases: TGTGCCAGTAGTATAGATGTCCAAGAGACCCAGTACTTC. Protein product: CASSIDVQETQYF.

This clonotype occurred many times. The rearrangement links TRBV3-1 to TRBJ2-5, with D uncertain. Germline lookup yields CDR1 LGHDT and CDR2 YNNKEL (reference sequence). Trimming removed 5 bases from V and 5 bases from J, with 24 bases in between. This CDR3 is built from 17 residues. Here the CDR3 DNA reads TGTGCCAGCAGCGGCTTATTTCCCATTTCTTTCTCTGAGACCCAGTACTTC. Protein product: CASSGLFPISFSETQYF.

A remark on this clonotype: The junction departs from germline at one end; a sequencing error may be responsible. The chain carries TRBV6-5 and TRBJ1-2; D unclear. This CDR3 has 13 residues. Germline V lookup: CDR1 MNHEY, CDR2 SVGAGI. The CDR3 nucleotides read TGTACCAGCAGTTACTCGACCCAGGATGGCTACACCTTC. Translating it yields CTSSYSTQDGYTF.

This clonotype was counted ten times or more. This chain joins TRBV7-2 and TRBJ2-5; D remains ambiguous. CDR1 and CDR2 (germline): SGHTA, FQGNSA. The CDR3 loop spans 15 amino acids. V was pared by 6 bases and J by 5 bases, with 19 bases between. Written as DNA, the CDR3 is TGTGCCAGCAGTTCTCAGCGATCCCAGTCCGAGACCCAGTACTTC. Amino acid sequence: CASSSQRSQSETQYF.

This clonotype was seen repeatedly, ten times or more. This rearrangement joins TRBV4-1 to TRBJ1-1; 8 nucleotides match TRBD1. This CDR3 is 14 amino acids long. V gave up 1 base and J gave up 7 bases; unmatched junction bases: 5. From germline, CDR1 is MGHRA and CDR2 YSYEKL. CDR3 amino acids: CASSQGTGPYEAFF. CDR3 DNA sequence: TGCGCCAGCAGCCAAGGGACAGGGCCCTATGAAGCTTTCTTT.

Points on this clonotype: This could be a read error, since a much larger clone is one nucleotide away. This chain joins TRBV6-1 and TRBJ1-2, with 10 nucleotides matching TRBD1. Germline-derived CDR1 and CDR2 are MNHNS and SASEGT. The length of the CDR3 is 14 residues. CDR3 protein: CTSSQTGGGDGYTF. The CDR3 nucleotides are TGTACCAGCAGCCAGACAGGGGGCGGAGATGGCTACACCTTC.

Worth noting for this clonotype: Just one base apart from a much larger clone, this may be a read error. The final CDR3 position lacks the conserved phenylalanine or tryptophan, pointing to a likely read error. The CDR3 region is CASTVRSVRKTYGYTL. In DNA, the CDR3 is TGCGCCAGCACGGTGAGATCGGTTCGAAAGACCTATGGCTACACCCTC. The gene calls are TRBV5-1 and TRBJ1-2; the D is unclear. The V end was cut by 6 bases, the J end by 4 bases, with 22 bases between. The germline V gene has CDR1 SGHRS and CDR2 YFSETQ. The CDR3 is 16 residues long.

This clonotype was recorded at least ten times. The chain uses TRBV11-3 and TRBJ1-2; D not certain. V dropped 5 bases and J dropped 4 bases, with 23 bases sitting between them. Germline lookup yields CDR1 SGHNT and CDR2 YENEEA. This CDR3 is 17 amino acids long. In DNA, the CDR3 is TGTGCCAGCAGCAAACCGTTCGATCTCGGAAAGACCTATGGCTACACCTTC. Translated: CASSKPFDLGKTYGYTF. Drawing the rest from reference TRBV11-3 and TRBJ1-2, the complete variable domain is EAGVVQSPRYKIIEKKQPVAFWCNPISGHNTLYWYLQNLGQGPELLIRYENEEAVDDSQLPKDRFSAERLKGVDSTLKIQPAELGDSAVYLCASSKPFDLGKTYGYTFGSGTRLTVV.

At least ten counts were recorded for this clonotype. This chain connects TRBV24-1 to TRBJ2-2; TRBD1 aligns across 8 bases. V was pared by 3 bases and J by 4 bases, with 6 bases of the junction left unmatched. Germline CDR1 is KGHDR and CDR2 is SFDVKD. This CDR3 comprises 16 residues. CDR3 residues: CATSDPRTGSTGELFF. The CDR3 region has the DNA TGTGCCACCAGTGATCCACGGACAGGGAGCACCGGGGAGCTGTTTTTT.

This clonotype was counted a single time. One base away lies a much larger clone, so this may be a sequencing read error. The genes are TRBV21-1 and TRBJ2-3. TRBV21-1 is a pseudogene segment. The CDR3 has 17 amino acids. The CDR3 loop is CANRYLIATVMQDTQYF. The CDR3 coding sequence is TGTGCCAACAGATACCTGATAGCTACAGTCATGCAAGATACGCAGTATTTT.

The rearrangement links TRBV19 to TRBJ1-3; 8 bases are a match to TRBD1. V trimming: 5 bases; J trimming: 1 base; junction bases outside the gene matches: 7. There are 16 residues in the CDR3. In germline, CDR1 is LNHDA, CDR2 SQIVND (reference sequence). The CDR3 DNA follows: TGTGCCAGTAGTTACGGGACAGGCATATCTGGAAACACCATATATTTT. It specifies CASSYGTGISGNTIYF.